These 22 T cell receptor beta chains originate from one sample sequenced in a study of blood T cell repertoires in COVID-19. Only in-frame clones appear in the TCRdb table, and some are missing; sequencing was by immunoSEQ multiplex PCR. The sample includes some 380,000 clones, 70% to 90% of them seen just once. The sequenced sample consisted of PBMCs or T cells enriched from blood (not recorded which). Receptors were obtained from a man younger than 40 who had recovered from COVID-19.

This chain links TRBV9 with TRBJ1-1; a weak D match, TRBD1 (5 bases). Germline CDR1 SGDLS, CDR2 YYNGEE. Trimming shortened V by 0 bases and J by 4 bases, and 10 bases separated the two germline ends. CDR3 length: 14 residues. Here the CDR3 reads CASSVEPGPTEAFF. The CDR3 nucleotides read TGTGCCAGCAGCGTAGAGCCAGGGCCCACTGAAGCTTTCTTT.

This clone was seen just once. This chain links TRBV2 with TRBJ1-5; 7 bases agree with TRBD1. Germline V gene lookup returns CDR1 SNHLY and CDR2 FYNNEI. CDR3 size: 13 residues. The junction had 2 bases not matched to a gene; V was cut back by 6 bases and J by 3 bases. The CDR3 sequence: CASSGTANQPQHF. CDR3 DNA: TGTGCCAGCAGCGGGACAGCCAATCAGCCCCAGCATTTT.

J is TRBJ1-2 and V is TRBV14; D remains unclear. CDR1 is SGHDN and CDR2 is FVKESK in the germline V gene. The V end was cut by 3 bases, the J end by 6 bases, with 14 bases between. The CDR3 has 14 residues. The CDR3 region has the DNA TGTGCCAGCAGCCAGTATCGGCGGGAGGATGGCTACACCTTC. Protein: CASSQYRREDGYTF.

The chain carries TRBV6-1 and TRBJ1-4; TRBD1 matches 8 bases. Germline V gene sequence: CDR1 MNHNS, CDR2 SASEGT. J lost 3 bases, V lost 3 bases, and 3 bases had no gene match. The CDR3 is made up of 15 amino acids. The chain's CDR3 is CASSDDRGANEKLFF. The CDR3 DNA reads as TGTGCCAGCAGTGACGACAGGGGAGCTAATGAAAAACTGTTTTTT.

The rearrangement joins TRBV9 to TRBJ1-1; 9 bases fit TRBD1. J gave up 5 bases and V 4 bases, and 9 bases lay outside the gene matches. CDR1 SGDLS and CDR2 YYNGEE come from the germline V gene. The CDR3 loop spans 15 amino acids. CDR3 protein: CASSQGQGYRTEAFF. The CDR3, as DNA: TGTGCCAGCAGCCAAGGACAGGGGTATCGGACTGAAGCTTTCTTT. Supplemented by reference TRBV9 and TRBJ1-1, the full variable domain reads DSGVTQTPKHLITATGQRVTLRCSPRSGDLSVYWYQQSLDQGLQFLIQYYNGEERAKGNILERFSAQQFPDLHSELNLSSLELGDSALYFCASSQGQGYRTEAFFGQGTRLTVV.

This chain links TRBV5-8 with TRBJ1-1; 9 nucleotides agree with TRBD1. CDR3 length equals 14 residues. Germline assignment: CDR1 SGHTS and CDR2 YDEGEE. Unmatched junction bases numbered 6, after V lost 3 bases and J lost 6 bases. The CDR3 DNA sequence: TGTGCCAGCAGCTCCGGGACAGGGTACTCTGAAGCTTTCTTT. Translating it yields CASSSGTGYSEAFF.

This chain uses TRBV30 with TRBJ1-4; D may be TRBD1 (5 bases). The CDR3 length is 13 residues. V was shortened by 1 base and J by 10 bases, with 13 bases between the two germline ends. Germline V gene data show CDR1 as GTSNPN and CDR2 as SVGIG (reference sequence). The CDR3 is CAWSAQSQGKLFF. CDR3 sequence (DNA): TGTGCCTGGAGTGCGCAAAGTCAGGGAAAACTGTTTTTT. The full variable domain, completed using reference TRBV30 and TRBJ1-4, is SQTIHQWPATLVQPVGSPLSLECTVEGTSNPNLYWYRQAAGRGLQLLFYSVGIGQISSEVPQNLSASRPQDRQFILSSKKLLLSDSGFYLCAWSAQSQGKLFFGSGTQLSVL.

CDR3 amino acids: CASSLGGTNNQPQHF. In DNA, the CDR3 is TGCGCCAGCAGCCTGGGGGGCACCAACAATCAGCCCCAGCATTTT. This chain connects TRBV5-1 to TRBJ1-5, with D tentatively TRBD1 (6 bases). V shed 4 bases and J shed 3 bases, with 14 bases lying between them. Germline values: CDR1 SGHRS, CDR2 YFSETQ. CDR3 length: 15 amino acids.

The CDR3 DNA sequence: TGTGCCAGTAGTTCCGGGACTAGCTACGAGCAGTACTTC. It yields the protein CASSSGTSYEQYF. The chain uses TRBV19 and TRBJ2-7, with TRBD2 matching 8 bases. CDR1 is LNHDA and CDR2 is SQIVND in the germline V gene (reference sequence). V shed 5 bases and J 3 bases; nucleotides not matched to a gene: 3. CDR3 size: 13 residues.

A note on this clone: Other nucleotide sequences from this sample produce the same CDR3. V gene TRBV6-1 combines with J gene TRBJ2-3; tentative D call: TRBD2 (5 bases). The CDR3 length is 14 residues. The germline CDR1 and CDR2 sequences are MNHNS and SASEGT. With 0 bases removed from V and 6 bases from J, the gap between germline ends came to 10 bases. CDR3 protein: CASSEALRGDTQYF. The CDR3, as DNA: TGTGCCAGCAGTGAAGCGCTTAGAGGGGATACGCAGTATTTT.

The chain uses TRBV10-2 and TRBJ1-1, with D perhaps TRBD1 (6 bases). V lost 8 bases to trimming and J lost 4 bases, with 14 bases between them. This CDR3 comprises 13 residues. Germline-derived CDR1 and CDR2 are WSHSY and SAAADI. The CDR3 DNA is TGCGCCAGCCTACAGGGCGGTGGCACTGAAGCTTTCTTT. Amino acids: CASLQGGGTEAFF.

The chain uses TRBV6-5 and TRBJ2-1; 9 bases fit TRBD1. Germline lookup yields CDR1 MNHEY and CDR2 SVGAGI. The CDR3 spans 14 residues. Unmatched junction bases numbered 3, after V lost 2 bases and J lost 7 bases. CDR3 region: CASSYGQGRNEQFF. CDR3 bases: TGTGCCAGCAGTTACGGACAGGGGAGGAATGAGCAGTTCTTC.

The rearrangement uses TRBV7-2 and TRBJ1-5; 10 nucleotides line up with TRBD1. CDR3 size: 16 residues. V lost 2 bases, J lost 7 bases, and 8 bases stayed unmatched. Germline CDR1 reads SGHTA; CDR2 reads FQGNSA. Here the CDR3 reads CASSLMGTGAGQPQHF. CDR3 sequence (DNA): TGTGCCAGCAGCTTAATGGGGACAGGGGCGGGCCAGCCCCAGCATTTT.

CDR3 in amino acids: CAHEPGDYGYTF. The DNA for the CDR3 is TGTGCTCATGAGCCAGGGGACTATGGCTACACCTTC. The chain carries TRBV30 and TRBJ1-2; maybe TRBD1 (6 bases). CDR1 GTSNPN and CDR2 SVGIG come from the germline V gene (reference sequence). The CDR3 runs 12 residues.

This chain uses TRBV7-3 with TRBJ2-2; D is uncertain. This CDR3 comprises 11 residues. Germline values: CDR1 SGHTA, CDR2 FQGTGA. V lost 7 bases to trimming and J lost 8 bases, with 8 bases between them. The CDR3 DNA sequence: TGTGCCAGCACCAAGACTGGGGAGCTGTTTTTT. Protein: CASTKTGELFF.

This clone was recorded once. V is TRBV7-9 and J is TRBJ1-1; a possible D gene is TRBD1 (5 bases). This CDR3 spans 14 amino acids. V dropped 7 bases and J dropped 4 bases, with 16 bases sitting between them. CDR1 is SEHNR and CDR2 is FQNEAQ in the germline V gene (reference sequence). CDR3 sequence reads: CASTVAGGGTEAFF. The CDR3 coding sequence is TGTGCCAGCACCGTGGCGGGGGGAGGCACTGAAGCTTTCTTT.

The chain couples TRBV21-1 to TRBJ1-2; the DNA was not compared with TRBD1, the D call given in the table. TRBV21-1 is a documented pseudogene. The CDR3 sequence is 19 residues long. The CDR3 DNA follows: TGTGCCAGCAGCAAAGGCTGGCCCCCGGCGAGGGGGCGTAACTATGGCTACACCTTC. Translating gives CASSKGWPPARGRNYGYTF.

The CDR3 DNA sequence: TGCGCCAGCAGCCACCTCCCCGGCGGGACCTACGAGCAGTACTTC. It yields the protein CASSHLPGGTYEQYF. The chain employs TRBV4-3 and TRBJ2-7, with D possibly TRBD2 on 6 matching bases. V lost 3 bases and J 2 bases, leaving 14 bases between the germline ends. Germline V gene data show CDR1 as LGHNA and CDR2 as YSLEER. The CDR3 consists of 15 residues.

A few counts support this clone. The V and J genes are TRBV2 and TRBJ2-2; 7 bases map to TRBD1. The germline CDR1 and CDR2 sequences are SNHLY and FYNNEI. The CDR3 totals 14 residues. The trim removed 8 bases at V and 1 base at J, leaving 4 bases unmatched. CDR3 coding DNA: TGTGCCAGCGTGAGGACAGGGAACACCGGGGAGCTGTTTTTT. Protein: CASVRTGNTGELFF.

V and J are TRBV3-1 (or the pseudogene TRBV3-2) and TRBJ1-2; D gene unclear. V was cut by 4 bases and J by 1 base, with 10 bases left in between. The CDR3 extends over 14 amino acids. The germline gives CDR1 LGHDT, CDR2 YNNKEL (reference sequence). The CDR3, as DNA: TGTGCCAGCAGCCCCCCCGGGAGTAACTATGGCTACACCTTC. Amino acids: CASSPPGSNYGYTF.

The rearrangement joins TRBV6-5 to TRBJ1-5, with D tentatively TRBD1 (5 bases). CDR1 and CDR2 from the germline V gene are MNHEY and SVGAGI. The CDR3 is 13 amino acids. V was trimmed by 9 bases and J by 5 bases, leaving 14 bases between them. The CDR3 is CASCQGNDQPQHF. CDR3 DNA sequence: TGTGCCAGTTGTCAGGGAAATGATCAGCCCCAGCATTTT.

The V call is TRBV7-2, the J call TRBJ2-1, with 8 bases identical to TRBD1. The junction had 12 bases not matched to a gene; V was cut back by 1 base and J by 10 bases. The CDR3 extends over 16 amino acids. Germline CDR1 and CDR2: SGHTA and FQGNSA. CDR3 sequence reads: CASSLESPGQGEEQFF. As DNA, the CDR3 is TGTGCCAGCAGCTTAGAGAGCCCAGGACAGGGAGAAGAGCAGTTCTTC. The whole variable domain, filled in from reference TRBV7-2 and TRBJ2-1, reads GAGVSQSPSNKVTEKGKDVELRCDPISGHTALYWYRQSLGQGLEFLIYFQGNSAPDKSGLPSDRFSAERTGGSVSTLTIQRTQQEDSAVYLCASSLESPGQGEEQFFGPGTRLTVL.